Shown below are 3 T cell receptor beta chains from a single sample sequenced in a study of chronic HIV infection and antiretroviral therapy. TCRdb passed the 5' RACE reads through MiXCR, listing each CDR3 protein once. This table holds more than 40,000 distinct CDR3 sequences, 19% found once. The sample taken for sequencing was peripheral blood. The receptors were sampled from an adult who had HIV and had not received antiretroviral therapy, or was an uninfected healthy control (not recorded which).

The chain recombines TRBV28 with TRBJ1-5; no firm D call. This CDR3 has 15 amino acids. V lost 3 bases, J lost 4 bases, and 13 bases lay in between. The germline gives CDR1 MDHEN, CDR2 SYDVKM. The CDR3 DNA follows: TGTGCCAGCAGTTTTCCCCAAGCCTTAAATCAGCCCCAGCATTTT. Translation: CASSFPQALNQPQHF.

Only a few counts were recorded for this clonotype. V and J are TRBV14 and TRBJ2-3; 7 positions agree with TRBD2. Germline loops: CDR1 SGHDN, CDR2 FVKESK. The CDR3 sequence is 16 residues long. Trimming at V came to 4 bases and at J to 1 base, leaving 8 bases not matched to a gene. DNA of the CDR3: TGTGCCAGCAGCCCCCTGGGCCGGGAGGGCACAGATACGCAGTATTTT. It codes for CASSPLGREGTDTQYF.

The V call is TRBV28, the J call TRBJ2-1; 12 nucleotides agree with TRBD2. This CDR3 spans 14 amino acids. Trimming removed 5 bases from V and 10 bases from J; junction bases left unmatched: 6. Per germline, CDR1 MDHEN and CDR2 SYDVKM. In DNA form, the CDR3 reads TGTGCCAGCAGTCTAGAGGGACTAGCGGGCGAGCAGTTCTTC. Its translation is CASSLEGLAGEQFF.